This entry lists 23 T cell receptor beta chains sequenced from one sample in a study of cytomegalovirus exposure and HLA in healthy donors. PCR used 60 Vbeta primers and 13 Jbeta primers. The repertoire was sequenced with immunoSEQ multiplex PCR; TCRdb's copy has only in-frame clones and lacks some. The table has under 200,000 clones, 82% seen once. The sequencing sample was made of PBMCs. The receptors originated from a woman aged 45-60 years in good health and CMV-seronegative.

CDR3 in amino acids: CASSIEGAEAFF. CDR3 DNA sequence: TGTGCCAGTAGTATAGAGGGCGCTGAAGCTTTCTTT. The chain recombines TRBV19 with TRBJ1-1; D remains ambiguous. The CDR3 contains 12 residues. V shed 0 bases and J shed 6 bases, with 5 bases lying between them. Germline assignment: CDR1 LNHDA and CDR2 SQIVND (reference sequence).

V is TRBV30 and J is TRBJ2-1; TRBD2 agrees at 11 bases. The CDR3 has 14 amino acids. Trimming took 1 base from V and 5 from J; bases not matched to a gene: 1. From germline, CDR1 is GTSNPN and CDR2 SVGIG (reference sequence). For the CDR3, the DNA is TGTGCCTGGAGTGGACTAGCGGGAAACAATGAGCAGTTCTTC. It encodes CAWSGLAGNNEQFF.

The chain couples TRBV4-1 to TRBJ1-5; 8 nucleotides align to TRBD1. This CDR3 is 15 amino acids long. Looked up from germline, CDR1 is MGHRA and CDR2 is YSYEKL. Trimming took 2 bases from V and 3 from J; bases not matched to a gene: 3. The CDR3 DNA reads as TGCGCCAGCAGCCAATTGACAGGGGTCAATCAGCCCCAGCATTTT. The encoded protein is CASSQLTGVNQPQHF.

The gene calls are TRBV9 and TRBJ2-3; D might be TRBD2 (6 bases). The germline V gene encodes CDR1 SGDLS and CDR2 YYNGEE. The CDR3 spans 15 residues. V was shortened by 2 bases and J by 2 bases, with 12 bases between the two germline ends. The CDR3 protein is CASSVVSSVTDTQYF. CDR3 nucleotide sequence: TGTGCCAGCAGCGTGGTGTCTAGCGTCACAGATACGCAGTATTTT. Looking up the rest from reference TRBV9 and TRBJ2-3 gives the full variable domain: DSGVTQTPKHLITATGQRVTLRCSPRSGDLSVYWYQQSLDQGLQFLIQYYNGEERAKGNILERFSAQQFPDLHSELNLSSLELGDSALYFCASSVVSSVTDTQYFGPGTRLTVL.

J is TRBJ1-1 and V is TRBV19, with 7 bases lining up with TRBD1. CDR1 and CDR2 from the germline V gene are LNHDA and SQIVND (reference sequence). Trimming at V came to 7 bases and at J to 10 bases, leaving 15 bases not matched to a gene. The CDR3 has 14 residues. DNA for the CDR3: TGTGCCAGTACCTGGACTACAGGGGACACGTTAGCTTTCTTT. This translates into CASTWTTGDTLAFF.

The gene calls are TRBV5-4 and TRBJ2-1, with unresolved D. This CDR3 has 16 residues. The V gene lost 1 base and the J gene lost 0 bases, with 11 bases spanning the gap. Germline values: CDR1 SGHNT, CDR2 YYREEE (reference sequence). In DNA, the CDR3 is TGTGCCAGCAGCTTGAGGTTAGCCGGCTCCTACAATGAGCAGTTCTTC. Translation: CASSLRLAGSYNEQFF.

V and J are TRBV5-5 and TRBJ2-1; tentatively, D is TRBD1 (5 bases). Germline-derived CDR1 and CDR2 are SGHKS and YYEKEE (reference sequence). The CDR3 runs 15 residues. V shed 4 bases and J shed 4 bases, with 15 bases lying between them. The CDR3 protein is CASSPGGGQYNEQFF. DNA of the CDR3: TGTGCCAGCAGCCCGGGTGGCGGACAATACAATGAGCAGTTCTTC.

The V and J genes are TRBV6-5 and TRBJ1-1; D perhaps matches TRBD1 (5 bases). CDR1 is MNHEY and CDR2 is SVGAGI in the germline V gene. The CDR3 loop spans 14 amino acids. The V gene lost 4 bases and the J gene lost 0 bases, with 9 bases spanning the gap. The CDR3 region has the DNA TGTGCCAGCAGTTTGCAGGGTGTGAACACTGAAGCTTTCTTT. As protein: CASSLQGVNTEAFF.

The chain links TRBV5-4 to TRBJ2-2; 8 nucleotides line up with TRBD1. The J segment lost 5 bases and the V segment lost 5 bases, leaving 14 bases of the junction unmatched. The CDR3 totals 17 residues. Germline V gives CDR1 SGHNT, CDR2 YYREEE (reference sequence). The CDR3 region has the DNA TGTGCCAGCAGTTCTGAACTGGACAGGGCGGGGACCGGGGAGCTGTTTTTT. Translating it yields CASSSELDRAGTGELFF.

The chain combines TRBV4-3 with TRBJ2-7, with 10 bases fitting TRBD1. The V gene end was trimmed by 5 bases and the J gene end by 4 bases; junction bases not matched to a gene: 8. The V gene's germline CDR1 is LGHNA and CDR2 YSLEER. CDR3 length: 15 residues. The CDR3 DNA sequence: TGCGCCAGCAGCATCCGGGACAGGGGAGTGTACGAGCAGTACTTC. Translation: CASSIRDRGVYEQYF.

The chain is built from TRBV4-1 and TRBJ2-3; D is possibly TRBD2 (5 bases). Trimming pared 0 bases from V and 3 bases from J, leaving 10 bases between. Germline CDR1 is MGHRA and CDR2 is YSYEKL. This CDR3 is built from 15 residues. CDR3: CASSQDSGFTDTQYF. The CDR3 DNA sequence: TGCGCCAGCAGCCAAGATTCGGGGTTTACAGATACGCAGTATTTT.

This clone was observed a few times. One end of the junction is discordant with germline, which a read error may explain. V gene TRBV4-1 combines with J gene TRBJ2-7; TRBD2 is a possible D gene (5 bases). The germline V gene encodes CDR1 MGHRA and CDR2 YSYEKL. The CDR3 runs 14 residues. CDR3 in DNA: TGTGCCAGCAGCCAAGGAACGGCGGAGGACGAGCAGTACTTC. It yields the protein CASSQGTAEDEQYF.

DNA of the CDR3: TGTGCCAGCAGCGGACAGGGGCGGGAAAAACTGTTTTTT. Amino acids: CASSGQGREKLFF. The chain uses TRBV6-1 and TRBJ1-4, with 9 bases identical to TRBD1. Unmatched junction bases numbered 4, after V lost 6 bases and J lost 8 bases. Germline V CDR1 and CDR2: MNHNS, SASEGT. This CDR3 is built from 13 residues.

This chain joins TRBV2 and TRBJ1-1; D unresolved. Trimming stripped 3 bases from V and 2 bases from J, with 19 bases between. From germline, CDR1 is SNHLY and CDR2 FYNNEI. The CDR3 runs 17 residues. Here the CDR3 DNA reads TGTGCCAGCAGTGACCCCGCGGCTAACCTCGTTAACACTGAAGCTTTCTTT. Amino acid sequence: CASSDPAANLVNTEAFF.

The chain recombines TRBV11-3 with TRBJ2-5; TRBD2 might be the D (5 bases). The V and J ends lost 4 bases and 4 bases respectively, with 16 bases between them. This CDR3 spans 15 amino acids. Germline lookup yields CDR1 SGHNT and CDR2 YENEEA. CDR3 sequence reads: CASSSASEGGETQYF. The CDR3 DNA reads as TGTGCCAGCAGCTCGGCGTCCGAGGGTGGAGAGACCCAGTACTTC.

Only one count was recorded for this clone. V and J are TRBV28 and TRBJ2-7; D perhaps matches TRBD2 (7 bases). The germline CDR1 and CDR2 sequences are MDHEN and SYDVKM. Trimming pared 5 bases from V and 7 bases from J, leaving 21 bases between. The CDR3 consists of 15 residues. CDR3 sequence (DNA): TGTGCCAGCAGTCCCACGGGGGGCGCCTCGGGTGAGCAGTACTTC. Its translation: CASSPTGGASGEQYF.

A word on this clone: This sample includes further DNA sequences coding for the same CDR3. The V gene is TRBV11-2, the J gene TRBJ2-3; D gene uncertain. V lost 3 bases, J lost 3 bases, and 4 bases lay in between. The CDR3 extends over 12 amino acids. Germline V gene data show CDR1 as SGHAT and CDR2 as FQNNGV. The CDR3 here is CASSFRTDTQYF. CDR3 nucleotide sequence: TGTGCCAGCAGCTTTAGAACAGATACGCAGTATTTT.

J is TRBJ2-1 and V is TRBV5-1; 8 nucleotides agree with TRBD2. CDR1 and CDR2 from the germline V gene are SGHRS and YFSETQ. The CDR3 extends over 17 amino acids. V gave up 2 bases and J gave up 2 bases; unmatched junction bases: 9. The CDR3 region is CASSFPTGGPTYNEQFF. CDR3 sequence (DNA): TGCGCCAGCAGCTTTCCGACGGGAGGGCCAACCTACAATGAGCAGTTCTTC.

Points on this clone: An end of the junction does not agree with germline; a read error may underlie this. The chain uses TRBV5-8 and TRBJ2-7, with D uncertain. Germline V gives CDR1 SGHTS, CDR2 YDEGEE. This CDR3 has 14 residues. In nucleotides, the CDR3 is TGTGCCAGCAGGTTGGGCCCGAGCTCCTACGAGCAGTACTTC. Encoded protein: CASRLGPSSYEQYF.

The chain uses TRBV7-9 and TRBJ1-5; 8 bases are a match to TRBD1. CDR1 SEHNR and CDR2 FQNEAQ come from the germline V gene (reference sequence). The junction had 5 bases not matched to a gene; V was cut back by 9 bases and J by 4 bases. This CDR3 comprises 13 residues. The CDR3 spells CARLTGGNQPQHF. For the CDR3, the DNA is TGTGCCAGACTCACAGGGGGGAATCAGCCCCAGCATTTT.

This CDR3 reads CSVTAGRYEQFF. In DNA, the CDR3 is TGCAGCGTGACCGCGGGGCGATATGAGCAGTTCTTC. The chain links TRBV29-1 to TRBJ2-1; TRBD2 might be the D (6 bases). The ends were cut back, 6 bases at V and 8 bases at J, with 14 bases in the middle. The CDR3 is 12 amino acids. CDR1 is SQVTM, CDR2 ANQGSEA, per germline.

The chain carries TRBV5-1 and TRBJ2-5; the D is unclear. CDR3 length: 13 amino acids. Germline CDR1 SGHRS, CDR2 YFSETQ. The germline V and J ends were trimmed by 1 base and 5 bases, with 9 bases remaining between them. CDR3 DNA: TGCGCCAGCAGCTTGAACGAAGCGGAGACCCAGTACTTC. Protein sequence: CASSLNEAETQYF.

V gene TRBV5-8 combines with J gene TRBJ2-7; 10 bases are shared with TRBD1. Germline trimming cut 4 bases from V and 2 bases from J; bases unmatched to any gene: 9. This CDR3 contains 16 residues. The V gene's germline CDR1 is SGHTS and CDR2 YDEGEE. CDR3 region: CASSPGTGDNPYEQYF. The CDR3 DNA reads as TGTGCCAGCAGCCCCGGGACAGGGGATAATCCCTACGAGCAGTACTTC.